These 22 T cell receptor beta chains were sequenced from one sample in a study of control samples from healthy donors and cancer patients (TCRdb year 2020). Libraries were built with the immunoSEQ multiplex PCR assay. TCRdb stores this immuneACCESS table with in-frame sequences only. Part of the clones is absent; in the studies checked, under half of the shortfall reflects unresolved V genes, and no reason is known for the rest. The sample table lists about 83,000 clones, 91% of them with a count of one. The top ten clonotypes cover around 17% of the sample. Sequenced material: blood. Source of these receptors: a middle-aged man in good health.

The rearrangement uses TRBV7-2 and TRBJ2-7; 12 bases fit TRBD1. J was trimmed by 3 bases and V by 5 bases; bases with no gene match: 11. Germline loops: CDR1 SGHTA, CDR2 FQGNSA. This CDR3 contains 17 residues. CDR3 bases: TGTGCCAGCAGCAACCCGGGACAGGGGGCGCGATTCTACGAGCAGTACTTC. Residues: CASSNPGQGARFYEQYF.

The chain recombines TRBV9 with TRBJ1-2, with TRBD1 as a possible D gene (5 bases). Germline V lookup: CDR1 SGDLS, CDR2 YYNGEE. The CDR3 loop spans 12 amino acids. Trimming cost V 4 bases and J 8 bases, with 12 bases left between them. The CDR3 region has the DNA TGTGCCAGCAGCCGGGGCCCCGGAGGCTACACCTTC. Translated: CASSRGPGGYTF.

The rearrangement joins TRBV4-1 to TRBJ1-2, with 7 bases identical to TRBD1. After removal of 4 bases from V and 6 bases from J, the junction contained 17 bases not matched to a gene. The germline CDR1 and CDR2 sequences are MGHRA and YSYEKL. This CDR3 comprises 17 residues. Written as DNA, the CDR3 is TGCGCCAGCAGCCCGTTGGGGGACAGTGTCAGGACGAATGGCTACACCTTC. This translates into CASSPLGDSVRTNGYTF.

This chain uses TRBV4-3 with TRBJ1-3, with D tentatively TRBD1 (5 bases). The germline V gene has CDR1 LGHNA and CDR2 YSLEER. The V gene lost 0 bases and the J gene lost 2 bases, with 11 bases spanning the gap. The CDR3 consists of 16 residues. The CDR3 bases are TGCGCCAGCAGCCAAGATCCGACAGCCACTGGAAACACCATATATTTT. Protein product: CASSQDPTATGNTIYF.

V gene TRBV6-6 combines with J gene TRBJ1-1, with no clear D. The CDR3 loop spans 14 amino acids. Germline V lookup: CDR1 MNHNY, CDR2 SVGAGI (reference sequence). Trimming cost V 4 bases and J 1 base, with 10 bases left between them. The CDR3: CASSFLGPNTEAFF. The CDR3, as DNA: TGTGCCAGCAGTTTCCTAGGCCCGAACACTGAAGCTTTCTTT.

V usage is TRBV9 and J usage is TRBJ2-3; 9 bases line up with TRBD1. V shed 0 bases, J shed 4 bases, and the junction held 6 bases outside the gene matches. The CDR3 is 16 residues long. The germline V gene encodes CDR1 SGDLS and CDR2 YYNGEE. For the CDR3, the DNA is TGTGCCAGCAGCGTAGGGGGACAGGGATTTGCAGATACGCAGTATTTT. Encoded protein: CASSVGGQGFADTQYF.

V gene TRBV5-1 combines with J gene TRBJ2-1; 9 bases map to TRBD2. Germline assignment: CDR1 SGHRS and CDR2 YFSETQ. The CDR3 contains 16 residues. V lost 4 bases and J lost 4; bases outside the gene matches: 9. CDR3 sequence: CASSHASGVRYNEQFF. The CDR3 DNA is TGCGCCAGCAGCCACGCTAGCGGGGTCAGGTACAATGAGCAGTTCTTC.

CDR3 bases: TGTGCCAGCAGTGTCTTCCAAAACACTGAAGCTTTCTTT. It is translated as CASSVFQNTEAFF. The chain combines TRBV2 with TRBJ1-1; D unclear. This CDR3 is built from 13 residues. With 4 bases removed from V and 2 bases from J, the gap between germline ends came to 8 bases. The germline V gene has CDR1 SNHLY and CDR2 FYNNEI.

The CDR3 here is CASSLSGGRAFF. Written as DNA, the CDR3 is TGTGCCAGCAGCCTCTCGGGGGGCCGGGCTTTCTTT. This sequence joins TRBV3-1 (or the pseudogene TRBV3-2) and TRBJ1-1; possibly TRBD1 for D (6 bases). The germline V gene has CDR1 LGHDT and CDR2 YNNKEL (reference sequence). Trimming cost V 4 bases and J 11 bases, with 14 bases left between them. This CDR3 spans 12 amino acids.

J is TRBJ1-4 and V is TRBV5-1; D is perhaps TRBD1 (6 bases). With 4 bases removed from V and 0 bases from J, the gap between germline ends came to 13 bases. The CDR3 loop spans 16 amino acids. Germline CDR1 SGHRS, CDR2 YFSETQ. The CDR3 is CASSAQGIATNEKLFF. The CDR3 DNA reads TGCGCCAGCAGCGCTCAGGGGATTGCAACTAATGAAAAACTGTTTTTT. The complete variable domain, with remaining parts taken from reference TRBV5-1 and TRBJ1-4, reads KAGVTQTPRYLIKTRGQQVTLSCSPISGHRSVSWYQQTPGQGLQFLFEYFSETQRNKGNFPGRFSGRQFSNSRSEMNVSTLELGDSALYLCASSAQGIATNEKLFFGSGTQLSVL.

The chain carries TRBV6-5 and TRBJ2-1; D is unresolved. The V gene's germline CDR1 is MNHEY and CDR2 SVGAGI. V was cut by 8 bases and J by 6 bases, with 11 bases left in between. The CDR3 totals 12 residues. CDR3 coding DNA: TGTGCCAGCGTTGGAATAGGCAATGAGCAGTTCTTC. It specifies CASVGIGNEQFF.

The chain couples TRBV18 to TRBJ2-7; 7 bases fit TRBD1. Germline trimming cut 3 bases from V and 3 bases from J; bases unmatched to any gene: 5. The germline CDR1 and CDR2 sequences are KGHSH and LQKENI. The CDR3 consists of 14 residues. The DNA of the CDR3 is TGTGCCAGCTCACCCCCGGGACAGAACTACGAGCAGTACTTC. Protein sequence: CASSPPGQNYEQYF.

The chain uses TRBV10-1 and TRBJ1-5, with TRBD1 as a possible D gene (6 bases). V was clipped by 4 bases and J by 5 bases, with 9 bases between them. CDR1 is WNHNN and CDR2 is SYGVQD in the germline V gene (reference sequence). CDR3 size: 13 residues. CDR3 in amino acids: CASSADSHQPQHF. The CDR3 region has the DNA TGCGCCAGCAGTGCGGACAGTCATCAGCCCCAGCATTTT.

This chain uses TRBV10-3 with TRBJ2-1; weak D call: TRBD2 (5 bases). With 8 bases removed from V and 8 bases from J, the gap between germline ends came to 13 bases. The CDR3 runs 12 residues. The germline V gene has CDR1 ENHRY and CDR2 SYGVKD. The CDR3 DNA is TGTGCCATCGGAGGCCGGCGGGATGAGCAGTTCTTC. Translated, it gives CAIGGRRDEQFF.

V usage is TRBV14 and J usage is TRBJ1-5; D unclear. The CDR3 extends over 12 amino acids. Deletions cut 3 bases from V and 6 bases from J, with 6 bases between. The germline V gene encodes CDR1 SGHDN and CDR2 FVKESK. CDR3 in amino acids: CASSHGSQPQHF. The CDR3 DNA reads TGTGCCAGCAGCCATGGTTCTCAGCCCCAGCATTTT.

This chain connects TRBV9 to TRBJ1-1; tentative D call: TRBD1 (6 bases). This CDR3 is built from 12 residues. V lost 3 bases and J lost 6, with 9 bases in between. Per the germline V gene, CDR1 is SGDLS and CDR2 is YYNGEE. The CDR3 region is CASSDNRAEAFF. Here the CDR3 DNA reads TGTGCCAGCAGCGACAACAGGGCTGAAGCTTTCTTT.

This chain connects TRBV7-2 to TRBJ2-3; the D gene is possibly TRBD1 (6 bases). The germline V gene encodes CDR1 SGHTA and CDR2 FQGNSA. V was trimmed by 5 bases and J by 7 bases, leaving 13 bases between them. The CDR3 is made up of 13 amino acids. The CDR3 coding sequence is TGTGCCAGCAGCCCGGACAGTGGGAATACGCAGTATTTT. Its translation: CASSPDSGNTQYF.

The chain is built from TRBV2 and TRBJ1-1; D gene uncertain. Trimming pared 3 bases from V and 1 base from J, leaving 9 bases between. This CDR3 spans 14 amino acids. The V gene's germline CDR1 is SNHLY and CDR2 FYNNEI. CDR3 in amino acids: CASSDGRPNTEAFF. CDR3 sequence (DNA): TGTGCCAGCAGTGATGGGCGGCCGAACACTGAAGCTTTCTTT. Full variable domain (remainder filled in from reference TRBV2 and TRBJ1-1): EPEVTQTPSHQVTQMGQEVILRCVPISNHLYFYWYRQILGQKVEFLVSFYNNEISEKSEIFDDQFSVERPDGSNFTLKIRSTKLEDSAMYFCASSDGRPNTEAFFGQGTRLTVV.

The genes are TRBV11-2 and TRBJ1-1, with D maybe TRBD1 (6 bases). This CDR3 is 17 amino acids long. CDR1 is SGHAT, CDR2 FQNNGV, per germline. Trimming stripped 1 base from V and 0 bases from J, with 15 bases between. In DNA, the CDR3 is TGTGCCAGCAGCTTAGGAGGTGGACAGAGGCTGAACACTGAAGCTTTCTTT. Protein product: CASSLGGGQRLNTEAFF.

In DNA, the CDR3 is TGTGCCAGCAGTTTAAGGGGGAAGGAGTCACCCCTCCACTTT. Its protein product is CASSLRGKESPLHF. The chain is built from TRBV27 and TRBJ1-6, with TRBD1 as a possible D gene (6 bases). The germline V gene encodes CDR1 MNHEY and CDR2 SMNVEV (reference sequence). V shed 2 bases and J shed 10 bases, with 12 bases lying between them. The CDR3 spans 14 residues.

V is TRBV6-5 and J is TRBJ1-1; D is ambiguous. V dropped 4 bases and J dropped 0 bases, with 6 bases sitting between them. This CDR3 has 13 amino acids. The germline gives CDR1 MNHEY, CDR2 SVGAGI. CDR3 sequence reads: CASSSSMNTEAFF. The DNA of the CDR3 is TGTGCCAGCAGTTCCTCGATGAACACTGAAGCTTTCTTT.

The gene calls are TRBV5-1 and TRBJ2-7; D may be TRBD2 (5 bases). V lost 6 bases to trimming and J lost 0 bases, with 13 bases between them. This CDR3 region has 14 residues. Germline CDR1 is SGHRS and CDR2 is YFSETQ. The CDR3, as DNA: TGCGCCAGCAAATCGGCGGGTAGCTCCTACGAGCAGTACTTC. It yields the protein CASKSAGSSYEQYF.